This is a list of T cell receptor beta chains from one sample in a study of T cell responses to AZD1222 COVID-19 vaccine. Sequencing used immunoSEQ multiplex PCR; TCRdb keeps in-frame clones, though not all of them. This repertoire shows more than 85,000 clones, about nine tenths found once; its top ten account for 2% to 2.5%. The input for sequencing was peripheral blood, taken 28 days after the second AZD1222 dose. Receptors were obtained from an adult who received the AZD1222 COVID-19 vaccine. Each CDR3 is given with its conserved first and last residue. D genes are given only for firm matches. Clone size is given for some rows only: seen once, a few or many times, or a class if the clone is expanded.

CDR3nt	CDR3aa	v_gene	abundance	d_gene	j_gene
TGTGCCAGCAGCTTGGCGGGCAACTCCTACGAGCAGTACTTC	CASSLAGNSYEQYF	TRBV5-4	NA	NA	TRBJ2-7
TGCGCCAGCAGCTTGGATCCTGGCGTTGGGGAGCTGTTTTTT	CASSLDPGVGELFF	TRBV5-1	NA	NA	TRBJ2-2
TGTGCCAGCAGTCACTGGCCCAGGGTAAATGAAAAACTGTTTTTT	CASSHWPRVNEKLFF	TRBV3-1/TRBV3-2	NA	NA	TRBJ1-4
TGTGCCAGCAGTGAACAGGGGCCCGGGGAGCTGTTTTTT	CASSEQGPGELFF	TRBV2	few	NA	TRBJ2-2
TGTGCCACCTATGGGGACAAACAAGAGACCCAGTACTTC	CATYGDKQETQYF	TRBV24-1	NA	NA	TRBJ2-5
TGTGCCAGCAGTGAGGATGGCAGGGCGGGGGGTATTGAAGCTTTCTTT	CASSEDGRAGGIEAFF	TRBV6-4	NA	NA	TRBJ1-1
TGTGCCAGTACTAGCGGGGGGGCCGCAGATACGCAGTATTTT	CASTSGGAADTQYF	TRBV10-3	NA	TRBD2	TRBJ2-3
TGTGCCAGCACCAAATTTCGACAGGTCGGGGAGCTGTTTTTT	CASTKFRQVGELFF	TRBV4-2	NA	NA	TRBJ2-2
TGTGCCAGCTCACCACCGGCAAGGCAGGACACCGGGGAGCTGTTTTTT	CASSPPARQDTGELFF	TRBV18	NA	NA	TRBJ2-2
TGTGCCAGCAGCTCGCCCGCTCATGGGTACTACGAGCAGTACTTC	CASSSPAHGYYEQYF	TRBV11-2	NA	NA	TRBJ2-7
TGCAGTGCTAGAGATCGGGAAAGCTACACCTTC	CSARDRESYTF	TRBV20-1	NA	NA	TRBJ1-2
TGTGCCAGCAGTTTCTCGGCCCAGACTGGCTACGAGCAGTACTTC	CASSFSAQTGYEQYF	TRBV27	NA	NA	TRBJ2-7
TGTGCCAGCAGCCAGACAGACACCGGGGAGCTGTTTTTT	CASSQTDTGELFF	TRBV3-1/TRBV3-2	NA	NA	TRBJ2-2
TGTGCCAGCGGATGGACTAGCGGGGGTACCAATGAGCAGTTCTTC	CASGWTSGGTNEQFF	TRBV3-1/TRBV3-2	NA	TRBD2	TRBJ2-1
TGTGCCAGCAGTTTGGACAGGGTTACCTACGAGCAGTACTTC	CASSLDRVTYEQYF	TRBV2	NA	TRBD1	TRBJ2-7
TGTGCCAGCAGCCAAGATACGAGAGAGGAAAAACTGTTTTTT	CASSQDTREEKLFF	TRBV3-1/TRBV3-2	NA	NA	TRBJ1-4
TGTGCCAGCAGTCGCGTGGGTGGGAACTATGGCTACACCTTC	CASSRVGGNYGYTF	TRBV6-5	NA	NA	TRBJ1-2
TGTGCCAGCAGCTTCTTCGCAGGGGGGGAGCAGTTCTTC	CASSFFAGGEQFF	TRBV7-9	NA	NA	TRBJ2-1
TGTGCCAGCCCCCAGGGGGGTAGTGAGCAGTTCTTC	CASPQGGSEQFF	TRBV7-2	NA	NA	TRBJ2-1
TGTGCCTGGACCCGACTCCGAACAGGGGGGGAGCAGTACTTC	CAWTRLRTGGEQYF	TRBV30	once	TRBD1	TRBJ2-7
TGTGCCAGCAGCTTAGGGGGGCGGCAAGAGACCCAGTACTTC	CASSLGGRQETQYF	TRBV7-2	NA	NA	TRBJ2-5
TGTGCCAGCAGACCCGGGACTAGGGACGATGAGCAGTTCTTC	CASRPGTRDDEQFF	TRBV5-4	NA	TRBD2	TRBJ2-1
TGTGCCAGCAGCCAAGTCCCAGGCGGTAACTATGGCTACACCTTC	CASSQVPGGNYGYTF	TRBV3-1/TRBV3-2	NA	NA	TRBJ1-2
TGTGCCAGCAGACTCCCTCGGACAGGGGGCTTTGGCTACACCTTC	CASRLPRTGGFGYTF	TRBV6-5	few	TRBD1	TRBJ1-2
TGTGCCAGCAGTCCCGACAGCCTAGTCCACAATTCACCCCTCCACTTT	CASSPDSLVHNSPLHF	TRBV28	NA	NA	TRBJ1-6
TGTGCCTGGAGTCTGGATTACGAGCAGTACTTC	CAWSLDYEQYF	TRBV30	few	NA	TRBJ2-7
TGTGCCAGCTCACCACAGGGGGACAATCAGCCCCAGCATTTT	CASSPQGDNQPQHF	TRBV18	NA	NA	TRBJ1-5
TGTGCCAGCAGCTTAGGATGGGGCTCCTACAATGAGCAGTTCTTC	CASSLGWGSYNEQFF	TRBV5-4	NA	NA	TRBJ2-1
TGTGCCAGCAGCATGGGGGGTGTCGGGGCAGATACGCAGTATTTT	CASSMGGVGADTQYF	TRBV7-8	NA	NA	TRBJ2-3
TGCGCCAGCGCTCTGGGTGGGGGCACTGAAGCTTTCTTT	CASALGGGTEAFF	TRBV10-1	once	NA	TRBJ1-1
TGTGCCAGCAGCGTAAGTACGAGGGGTGTAGGAGGACTGGATACGCAGTATTTT	CASSVSTRGVGGLDTQYF	TRBV9	once	NA	TRBJ2-3
TGTGCCAGCAGCTTAGGCCCCAGGGGGACCAGCACAGATACGCAGTATTTT	CASSLGPRGTSTDTQYF	TRBV7-2	NA	TRBD1	TRBJ2-3
TGTGCCAGCAGGGCCAGGGATCGTGAAAAACTGTTTTTT	CASRARDREKLFF	TRBV6-5	once	NA	TRBJ1-4
TGTGCCAGCAGCTCCGCGGGGGCCGGAAATTCACCCCTCCACTTT	CASSSAGAGNSPLHF	TRBV7-2	NA	NA	TRBJ1-6
TGTGCTAGTGGACCTACTAGCGGGGGGGCCTTCTACAATGAGCAGTTCTTC	CASGPTSGGAFYNEQFF	TRBV12-5	NA	TRBD2	TRBJ2-1
TGTGCCAGTAGTATCTACAGGGCGAACAATCAGCCCCAGCATTTT	CASSIYRANNQPQHF	TRBV19	NA	NA	TRBJ1-5
TGTGCCAGCAGCTACCGACAGCGCACAGATACGCAGTATTTT	CASSYRQRTDTQYF	TRBV7-2	NA	NA	TRBJ2-3
TGTGCCAGCACCTCCATCTGGGACTCCCCTATTGGCTACACCTTC	CASTSIWDSPIGYTF	TRBV2	NA	NA	TRBJ1-2
TGTGCCAGCAGCGAGAGTGATCTTCAGCCCCAGCATTTT	CASSESDLQPQHF	TRBV5-5	few	NA	TRBJ1-5
TGTGCCAGCAGCCTACGACAGGGGAGTCACTACGAGCAGTACTTC	CASSLRQGSHYEQYF	TRBV7-2	NA	TRBD1	TRBJ2-7
TGTGCCAGCAGTTCCGGACAGGGTAGGAGTAACTATGGCTACACCTTC	CASSSGQGRSNYGYTF	TRBV27	medium-sized	TRBD1	TRBJ1-2
TGTGCCAGCAGCCATATCCTCGCCGGGGATTCACCCCTCCACTTT	CASSHILAGDSPLHF	TRBV7-8	NA	NA	TRBJ1-6
TGTGCCAGCAGCGTACAGGGGGCGAACACTGAAGCTTTCTTT	CASSVQGANTEAFF	TRBV7-2	NA	TRBD1	TRBJ1-1
TGTGCTAGTGGTTTGCAGGGGACTTACACCGGGGAGCTGTTTTTT	CASGLQGTYTGELFF	TRBV12-5	NA	NA	TRBJ2-2
TGTGCCAGCAGCCATAACAGGGGCGGCTACGAGCAGTACTTC	CASSHNRGGYEQYF	TRBV4-2	NA	TRBD1	TRBJ2-7
TGTGCCAGTACCCGCACCTCCGGGACAGGGCACAATCAGCCCCAGCATTTT	CASTRTSGTGHNQPQHF	TRBV19	NA	TRBD1	TRBJ1-5
TGTGCCAGCAGTTACGGACTAGCGGGGCTAATCACAGATACGCAGTATTTT	CASSYGLAGLITDTQYF	TRBV6-2/TRBV6-3	NA	TRBD2	TRBJ2-3
TGTGCCAGCAGCTTCGGCGGGACAGGGTATTCACCCCTCCACTTT	CASSFGGTGYSPLHF	TRBV7-8	NA	TRBD1	TRBJ1-6
TGTGCCAGCAGCTTAGGGCCGACCAACACTGAAGCTTTCTTT	CASSLGPTNTEAFF	TRBV11-2	NA	NA	TRBJ1-1
TGCGCCAGCAGCCCCGGGGACAGAAACTATGGCTACACCTTC	CASSPGDRNYGYTF	TRBV5-1	NA	TRBD1	TRBJ1-2
TGTGCCAGCAGGGGATCGACGGCGAACACTGAAGCTTTCTTT	CASRGSTANTEAFF	TRBV28	NA	NA	TRBJ1-1
TGTGCCAGCAGTTTCCGGTCGAATTCGGGGGGTGGGGAGCAGTACTTC	CASSFRSNSGGGEQYF	TRBV27	NA	TRBD2	TRBJ2-7